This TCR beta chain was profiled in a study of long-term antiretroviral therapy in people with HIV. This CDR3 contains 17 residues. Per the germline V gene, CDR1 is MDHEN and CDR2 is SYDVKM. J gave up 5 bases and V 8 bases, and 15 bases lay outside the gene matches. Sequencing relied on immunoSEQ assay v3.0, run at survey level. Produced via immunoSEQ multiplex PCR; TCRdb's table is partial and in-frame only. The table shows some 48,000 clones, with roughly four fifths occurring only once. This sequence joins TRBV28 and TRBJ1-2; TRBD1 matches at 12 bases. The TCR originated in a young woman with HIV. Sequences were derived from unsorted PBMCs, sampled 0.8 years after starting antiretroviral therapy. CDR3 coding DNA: TGTGCCAGCCTCCCGGGACAGGGGGCGCTTCGACCGTATGGCTACACCTTC. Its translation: CASLPGQGALRPYGYTF.